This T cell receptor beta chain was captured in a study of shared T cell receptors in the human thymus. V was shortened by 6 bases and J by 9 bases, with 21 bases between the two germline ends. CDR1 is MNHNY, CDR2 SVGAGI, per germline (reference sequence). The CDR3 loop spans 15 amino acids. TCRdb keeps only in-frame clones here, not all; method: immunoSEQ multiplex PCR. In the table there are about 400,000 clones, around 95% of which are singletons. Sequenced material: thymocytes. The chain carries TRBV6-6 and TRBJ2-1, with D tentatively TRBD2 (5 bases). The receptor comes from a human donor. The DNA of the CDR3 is TGTGCCAGCAGCCCCCGTATACTAGTGTTTAGTGAGCAGTTCTTC. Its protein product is CASSPRILVFSEQFF.